Below, one T cell receptor (beta chain) is given with its context. Method: immunoSEQ multiplex PCR; TCRdb's copy keeps in-frame clones and lacks some. This table has 35,000 to 40,000 clones, 85% to 90% appearing once. This sample was taken from a study of CD4 T cells in relation to SARS-CoV-2 and coronaviruses. CDR1 and CDR2 from the germline V gene are SGHNT and YENEEA. The CDR3 contains 16 residues. V dropped 2 bases and J dropped 0 bases, with 10 bases sitting between them. V usage is TRBV11-3 and J usage is TRBJ2-2; a possible D gene is TRBD1 (6 bases). The source is an adult with COVID-19. The material sequenced was memory CD4+ T cells from PBMCs. The CDR3 DNA sequence: TGTGCCAGCAGCTTAAGGGGGACCTCGAACACCGGGGAGCTGTTTTTT. It specifies CASSLRGTSNTGELFF.